These 12 T cell receptor beta chains were all obtained from the same sample, sequenced in a study of response to subunit inactivated influenza vaccine. A single record per CDR3 protein comes from TCRdb applying MiXCR to the RT-PCR reads. The sample carries approximately 500,000 distinct CDR3 sequences, about an eighth recorded once. The sample here was PBMCs from blood, taken 45 days after vaccination. These receptors were collected from a man in his fifties or sixties who received an inactivated influenza vaccine.

This rearrangement joins TRBV12-3 or TRBV12-4 to TRBJ2-5; 12 nucleotides line up with TRBD2. V gave up 4 bases and J gave up 0 bases; unmatched junction bases: 12. This CDR3 is 19 amino acids long. CDR3 in amino acids: CASSWGRLAGAKYQETQYF. CDR3 nucleotide sequence: TGTGCCAGCAGTTGGGGCAGACTAGCGGGGGCCAAGTACCAAGAGACCCAGTACTTC.

This clonotype was detected only a few times. The V call is TRBV29-1, the J call TRBJ2-1, with 9 bases matching TRBD2. CDR1 is SQVTM, CDR2 ANQGSEA, per germline. The CDR3 is 13 residues long. With V trimmed by 7 bases and J by 8 bases, 9 bases remained unmatched. CDR3 sequence (DNA): TGCAGCGCCACTGGACTAGCGAACTATGAGCAGTTCTTC. Translation gives CSATGLANYEQFF.

The J gene is TRBJ2-7, the V gene TRBV6-2 or TRBV6-3; TRBD1 matches 10 bases. Germline CDR1 reads MNHEY; CDR2 reads SVGEGT. V shed 2 bases and J 3 bases; nucleotides not matched to a gene: 7. The CDR3 loop spans 16 amino acids. CDR3 DNA: TGTGCCAGCAGTTACCCGTTAGGGACAGGGGACTACGAGCAGTACTTC. Translated: CASSYPLGTGDYEQYF.

The rearrangement joins TRBV6-1 to TRBJ1-2; D is possibly TRBD1 (6 bases). CDR1 and CDR2 (germline): MNHNS, SASEGT. The CDR3 is made up of 13 amino acids. Trimming removed 5 bases from V and 8 bases from J, with 15 bases in between. CDR3 region: CASSPRQDGGYTF. CDR3 coding DNA: TGTGCCAGCAGTCCAAGACAGGATGGGGGCTACACCTTC.

There are many counts of this clonotype. This chain links TRBV7-2 with TRBJ2-3; 11 bases match TRBD2. The CDR3 is 15 amino acids. V lost 1 base and J lost 7; bases outside the gene matches: 4. Germline V gene sequence: CDR1 SGHTA, CDR2 FQGNSA. CDR3 in amino acids: CASSLDGTSGHTQYF. The CDR3 DNA follows: TGTGCCAGCAGCTTAGATGGGACTAGCGGACATACGCAGTATTTT.

The rearrangement links TRBV7-2 to TRBJ2-3, with 12 bases lining up with TRBD2. The CDR3 runs to 17 residues. Trimming cost V 4 bases and J 6 bases; bases outside gene matches: 11. CDR1 and CDR2 (germline): SGHTA, FQGNSA. The CDR3 is CASSYPGLAGVGDTQYF. CDR3 bases: TGTGCCAGCAGCTATCCGGGACTAGCGGGCGTCGGGGATACGCAGTATTTT.

This clonotype was observed a few times. The chain joins TRBV7-2 to TRBJ1-2; D not resolved. There are 12 residues in the CDR3. The germline CDR1 and CDR2 sequences are SGHTA and FQGNSA. Trimming removed 5 bases from V and 4 bases from J, with 8 bases in between. In nucleotides, the CDR3 is TGTGCCAGCAGCCGAGGGTTCTATGGCTACACCTTC. Its protein is CASSRGFYGYTF.

The gene calls are TRBV12-3 or TRBV12-4 and TRBJ2-2; 7 nucleotides align to TRBD1. This CDR3 has 15 residues. The J segment lost 2 bases and the V segment lost 6 bases, leaving 6 bases of the junction unmatched. The CDR3 is CASRREGANTGELFF. The CDR3 region has the DNA TGTGCCAGCAGGCGCGAGGGGGCTAACACCGGGGAGCTGTTTTTT.

A few counts support this clonotype. The V gene is TRBV7-2, the J gene TRBJ1-6; weak D call: TRBD1 (5 bases). The germline V and J ends were trimmed by 2 bases and 16 bases, with 12 bases remaining between them. CDR3 length: 12 amino acids. Germline assignment: CDR1 SGHTA and CDR2 FQGNSA. CDR3 sequence reads: CASSLRGPALHF. The CDR3 DNA reads TGTGCCAGCAGCTTAAGGGGACCGGCTCTCCACTTT.

This clonotype occurred many times. The chain combines TRBV4-1 with TRBJ1-2; D ambiguous. Trimming pared 0 bases from V and 2 bases from J, leaving 7 bases between. CDR3 length: 14 residues. Germline V CDR1 and CDR2: MGHRA, YSYEKL. The CDR3 here is CASSQDLRNYGYTF. DNA for the CDR3: TGCGCCAGCAGCCAAGATCTCCGGAACTATGGCTACACCTTC.

The V gene is TRBV6-2 or TRBV6-3, the J gene TRBJ2-7; tentatively, D is TRBD1 or TRBD2 (5 bases each). CDR1 is MNHEY and CDR2 is SVGEGT in the germline V gene. The CDR3 has 14 amino acids. Trimming removed 2 bases at V and 5 bases at J, with 13 bases between. DNA for the CDR3: TGTGCCAGCAGTTACACGGGGACCCCCAACGAGCAGTACTTC. This encodes CASSYTGTPNEQYF.

J is TRBJ2-3 and V is TRBV3-1; D not resolved. The CDR3 is 12 amino acids. With 2 bases removed from V and 9 bases from J, the gap between germline ends came to 9 bases. Germline V CDR1 and CDR2: LGHDT, YNNKEL (reference sequence). This CDR3 is CASSQTKGTQYF. DNA for the CDR3: TGTGCCAGCAGCCAAACAAAGGGAACGCAGTATTTT.